These 7 T cell receptor beta chains share one sample of origin, sequenced in a study of blood T cell repertoires in COVID-19. Method: immunoSEQ multiplex PCR; TCRdb's copy keeps in-frame clones and lacks some. There are about 200,000 clones in the sample; 70% to 90% occur only once, and roughly 4.5% lies in the top ten. Sequencing used peripheral blood. The receptors here all came from a woman of 80 years or more with acute or convalescent COVID-19.

The chain employs TRBV6-5 and TRBJ2-5; the match to TRBD2 covers 7 bases. This CDR3 contains 13 residues. V gave up 6 bases and J gave up 3 bases; unmatched junction bases: 4. The V gene's germline CDR1 is MNHEY and CDR2 SVGAGI. CDR3 amino acids: CASRSGGKETQYF. The CDR3 region has the DNA TGTGCCAGCAGGTCGGGGGGTAAAGAGACCCAGTACTTC.

The chain has TRBV7-9 and TRBJ1-2, with a weak D call TRBD1 (5 bases). The germline V and J ends were trimmed by 3 bases and 0 bases, with 5 bases remaining between them. The CDR3 spans 13 residues. Germline-derived CDR1 and CDR2 are SEHNR and FQNEAQ (reference sequence). The CDR3: CASSLTANYGYTF. DNA for the CDR3: TGTGCCAGCAGCTTGACAGCTAACTATGGCTACACCTTC.

This clone appeared a single time. This sequence joins TRBV6-2 or TRBV6-3 and TRBJ1-2; D unresolved. Trimming removed 0 bases from V and 6 bases from J, with 8 bases in between. The CDR3 has 13 amino acids. Germline assignment: CDR1 MNHEY and CDR2 SVGEGT. The CDR3 region is CASSYSRANGYTF. The CDR3 DNA reads TGTGCCAGCAGTTACTCGAGGGCCAATGGCTACACCTTC.

The table lists this clone with a few counts. The gene calls are TRBV5-1 and TRBJ2-5; a possible D gene is TRBD1 (6 bases). Germline CDR1 reads SGHRS; CDR2 reads YFSETQ. V shed 4 bases and J shed 2 bases, with 15 bases lying between them. CDR3 length equals 15 residues. CDR3 region: CASSPTGTLQETQYF. The DNA for the CDR3 is TGCGCCAGCAGCCCCACCGGGACACTTCAAGAGACCCAGTACTTC.

The rearrangement links TRBV28 to TRBJ2-7; D may be TRBD2 (5 bases). V was shortened by 5 bases and J by 4 bases, with 15 bases between the two germline ends. The CDR3 is 14 residues long. CDR1 MDHEN and CDR2 SYDVKM come from the germline V gene. The CDR3, as DNA: TGTGCCAGCAGTCCATCTAGCAGTAGGTACGAGCAGTACTTC. It codes for CASSPSSSRYEQYF. Drawing the rest from reference TRBV28 and TRBJ2-7, the complete variable domain is DVKVTQSSRYLVKRTGEKVFLECVQDMDHENMFWYRQDPGLGLRLIYFSYDVKMKEKGDIPEGYSVSREKKERFSLILESASTNQTSMYLCASSPSSSRYEQYFGPGTRLTVT.

V usage is TRBV19 and J usage is TRBJ2-4, with D maybe TRBD1 (6 bases). V lost 5 bases and J 7 bases, leaving 12 bases between the germline ends. CDR3 length: 13 amino acids. Germline-derived CDR1 and CDR2 are LNHDA and SQIVND (reference sequence). CDR3 sequence reads: CASSPSRGNIQYF. DNA of the CDR3: TGTGCCAGTAGTCCCTCAAGGGGGAACATTCAGTACTTC.

The chain recombines TRBV18 with TRBJ2-7, with 10 positions matching TRBD2. V was clipped by 0 bases and J by 4 bases; unmatched bases: 12. Germline V CDR1 and CDR2: KGHSH, LQKENI. The CDR3 runs 18 residues. This CDR3 reads CASSPPLAGRWWVYEQYF. The DNA of the CDR3 is TGTGCCAGCTCACCACCACTAGCGGGAAGGTGGTGGGTTTACGAGCAGTACTTC.